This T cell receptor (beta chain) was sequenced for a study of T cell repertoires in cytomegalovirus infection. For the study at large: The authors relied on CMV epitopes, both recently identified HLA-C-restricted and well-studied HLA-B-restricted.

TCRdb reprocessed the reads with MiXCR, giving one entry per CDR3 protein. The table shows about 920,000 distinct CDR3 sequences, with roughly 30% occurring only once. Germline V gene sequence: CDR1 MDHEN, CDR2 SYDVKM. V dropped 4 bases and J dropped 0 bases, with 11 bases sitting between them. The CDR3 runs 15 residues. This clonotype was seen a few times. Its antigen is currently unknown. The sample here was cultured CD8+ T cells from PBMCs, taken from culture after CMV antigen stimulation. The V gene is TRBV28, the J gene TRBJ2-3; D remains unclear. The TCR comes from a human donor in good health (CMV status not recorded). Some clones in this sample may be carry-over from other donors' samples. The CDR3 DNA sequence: TGTGCCAGCAGTTCCGACCGTGGGAGCACAGATACGCAGTATTTT. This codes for CASSSDRGSTDTQYF.